The 5 T cell receptor beta chains given below trace back to one sample, sequenced in a study of T cell changes during pregnancy in multiple sclerosis. TCRdb keeps only in-frame clones here, not all; method: immunoSEQ multiplex PCR. The sample records 50,000 to 70,000 clones, 91% being singletons. The sample was peripheral blood, taken after pregnancy. All receptors come from a female donor in good health, enrolled as a control in a pregnancy study.

The chain combines TRBV13 with TRBJ2-7; 11 bases map to TRBD1. The V gene's germline CDR1 is PRHDT and CDR2 FYEKMQ (reference sequence). This CDR3 has 15 amino acids. V lost 5 bases, J lost 7 bases, and 10 bases stayed unmatched. CDR3 protein: CASSPAGQGAGEQYF. DNA of the CDR3: TGTGCCAGCAGCCCCGCTGGACAGGGGGCGGGGGAGCAGTACTTC. Complete variable domain (other parts from reference TRBV13 and TRBJ2-7): AAGVIQSPRHLIKEKRETATLKCYPIPRHDTVYWYQQGPGQDPQFLISFYEKMQSDKGSIPDRFSAQQFSDYHSELNMSSLELGDSALYFCASSPAGQGAGEQYFGPGTRLTVT.

The rearrangement uses TRBV5-1 and TRBJ2-5; TRBD2 matches 7 bases. The V gene end was trimmed by 4 bases and the J gene end by 5 bases; junction bases not matched to a gene: 11. The CDR3 covers 15 residues. Germline CDR1 is SGHRS and CDR2 is YFSETQ. CDR3 nucleotides: TGCGCCAGCAGCCGTGTTCTAGCGGCGGAGGAGACCCAGTACTTC. Amino acid sequence: CASSRVLAAEETQYF.

The gene calls are TRBV7-9 and TRBJ2-7; TRBD1 aligns across 8 bases. Looked up from germline, CDR1 is SEHNR and CDR2 is FQNEAQ (reference sequence). This CDR3 region has 13 residues. With 6 bases clipped from V and 5 bases from J, the junction kept 6 bases outside the gene matches. The CDR3 region is CASRGTGPHEQYF. CDR3 coding DNA: TGTGCCAGCAGGGGGACAGGACCCCACGAGCAGTACTTC.

V gene TRBV30 combines with J gene TRBJ1-1; a weak D match, TRBD1 (5 bases). Germline V lookup: CDR1 GTSNPN, CDR2 SVGIG (reference sequence). V gave up 0 bases and J gave up 6 bases, with 8 bases separating them. This CDR3 has 12 amino acids. The CDR3 region is CAWSVGVPEAFF. CDR3 DNA: TGTGCCTGGAGTGTAGGGGTCCCTGAAGCTTTCTTT.

The rearrangement uses TRBV6-4 and TRBJ1-6, with D perhaps matching TRBD1 (5 bases). The CDR3 is 13 residues long. Per germline, CDR1 MRHNA and CDR2 SNTAGT. The V end was cut by 6 bases, the J end by 9 bases, with 12 bases between. Here the CDR3 DNA reads TGTGCCAGCAGCCCAAACGGGGGTTCACCCCTCCACTTT. It yields the protein CASSPNGGSPLHF.